The present TCR beta chain was sequenced within a study of T cells in Graves' hyperthyroidism and ophthalmopathy. The TCR beta CDR3 regions underwent amplification using RNA transcripts as the source. Initially, a first-round RT-PCR of the TCR CDR3 employed the HTBI primer set. One entry per CDR3 protein results from TCRdb running MiXCR on the multiplex PCR reads. Found here are 500,000 to 800,000 distinct CDR3 sequences, 13% to 15% of them singletons; the top ten hold about an eighth. The sample holds a few counts of this clonotype. Diagnosis relied on clinical symptoms, serum thyroxine and TRAb, thyroid ultrasound and orbital computed tomography. Trimming stripped 0 bases from V and 1 base from J, with 4 bases between. The CDR3 runs to 13 residues. In germline, CDR1 is SGDLS, CDR2 YYNGEE.

Sequenced material: blood. The TCR was taken from a woman aged 50 to 60 with Graves' ophthalmopathy. The V gene is TRBV9, the J gene TRBJ1-2; D is undetermined. The CDR3 nucleotides read TGTGCCAGCAGCGTAGACGGTAACTATGGCTACACCTTC. Its translation is CASSVDGNYGYTF.